The rows below give T cell receptor beta chains drawn from one sample of a study of blood T cell repertoires in COVID-19. Assay used: immunoSEQ multiplex PCR; TCRdb lists only in-frame clones, some missing. The sample yields roughly 500,000 clones, approximately 90% seen once. The sequenced sample was PBMCs or T cells enriched from blood (not recorded which). These TCRs come from a woman aged 40 to 50 who had recovered from COVID-19. Both conserved end residues are part of each CDR3. D genes are given only for firm matches. Expanded clones are given a class, and other clones once, few, many or no size at all.

TRBV18	TRBD1	TRBJ1-1	NA	CASSPGQGTMNTEAFF	TGTGCCAGCTCACCGGGACAGGGAACGATGAACACTGAAGCTTTCTTT
TRBV19	TRBD2	TRBJ2-1	NA	CASSRKRGAYNEQFF	TGTGCCAGTAGTAGGAAGCGGGGTGCCTACAATGAGCAGTTCTTC
TRBV18	NA	TRBJ2-2	once	CASSQRGNSNTGELFF	TGTGCCAGCTCACAAAGGGGGAATTCGAACACCGGGGAGCTGTTTTTT
TRBV10-3	TRBD1	TRBJ1-2	NA	CAISGGQGANYGYTF	TGTGCCATCAGTGGTGGACAGGGCGCTAACTATGGCTACACCTTC
TRBV24-1	TRBD1	TRBJ2-7	NA	CATSDKGQGPFYEQYF	TGTGCCACCAGTGACAAGGGACAGGGGCCATTCTACGAGCAGTACTTC
TRBV4-1	TRBD2	TRBJ2-1	NA	CASSPDLSGRANNEQFF	TGCGCCAGCAGCCCAGATTTGAGCGGGAGGGCAAATAATGAGCAGTTCTTC
TRBV10-2	TRBD1	TRBJ1-2	NA	CASGQDYGYTF	TGCGCCAGCGGACAGGACTATGGCTACACCTTC
TRBV19	NA	TRBJ2-2	NA	CASTSHMAPNTGELFF	TGTGCCAGTACCTCCCATATGGCACCGAACACCGGGGAGCTGTTTTTT
TRBV7-8	NA	TRBJ1-3	NA	CASSSVTRPGNTIYF	TGTGCCAGCAGTTCTGTAACCAGGCCCGGAAACACCATATATTTT
TRBV9	TRBD1	TRBJ1-5	NA	CASSAYDRGDQPQHF	TGTGCCAGCAGCGCATATGACAGGGGGGATCAGCCCCAGCATTTT
TRBV29-1	NA	TRBJ2-7	NA	CSVVLEDRSSYEQYF	TGCAGCGTTGTTTTGGAGGATAGGAGCTCCTACGAGCAGTACTTC
TRBV30	NA	TRBJ1-6	NA	CAWSVPVLPHF	TGTGCCTGGAGTGTACCAGTTTTGCCTCACTTT
TRBV24-1	NA	TRBJ2-3	NA	CATSDHGEGYTDTQYF	TGTGCCACCAGTGACCACGGCGAGGGCTACACAGATACGCAGTATTTT
TRBV6-2/TRBV6-3	NA	TRBJ2-7	few	CASSLSREQYF	TGTGCCAGCAGCCTGTCGCGTGAGCAGTACTTC
TRBV18	NA	TRBJ1-2	NA	CASSAEKMAGYTF	TGTGCCAGCTCAGCGGAAAAAATGGCTGGCTACACCTTC
TRBV7-9	NA	TRBJ1-3	once	CASSPPLGDSGNTIYF	TGTGCCAGCAGCCCGCCTTTAGGGGACTCTGGAAACACCATATATTTT
TRBV10-2	NA	TRBJ1-1	NA	CASRDWTDNTEAFF	TGCGCCAGCAGAGACTGGACAGACAACACTGAAGCTTTCTTT
TRBV11-3	NA	TRBJ2-1	NA	CASSFGLTNEQFF	TGTGCCAGCAGCTTTGGACTTACCAATGAGCAGTTCTTC
TRBV30	TRBD1	TRBJ2-1	NA	CAWGQGSYNEQFF	TGTGCCTGGGGACAGGGGTCTTACAATGAGCAGTTCTTC
TRBV18	NA	TRBJ1-5	NA	CASSPMPVDQPQHF	TGTGCCAGCTCACCAATGCCAGTTGATCAGCCCCAGCATTTT
TRBV4-2	TRBD2	TRBJ2-1	NA	CASSQDISRDYNNEQFF	TGTGCCAGCAGCCAAGATATCTCCCGGGACTATAACAATGAGCAGTTCTTC
TRBV1	NA	TRBJ2-3	once	CTSTSTRDRAGDTQYF	TGCACCAGCACCTCAACCAGGGACAGGGCGGGCGATACGCAGTATTTT
TRBV6-5	TRBD1	TRBJ2-7	NA	CASSMDRNYEQYF	TGTGCCAGCAGTATGGACAGGAATTACGAGCAGTACTTC
TRBV9	TRBD2	TRBJ2-3	NA	CASSVDPGRATDTQYF	TGTGCCAGCAGCGTAGATCCCGGGAGGGCCACAGATACGCAGTATTTT
TRBV11-2	TRBD2	TRBJ2-7	NA	CASSPGGHEQYF	TGTGCCAGCAGCCCGGGGGGGCACGAGCAGTACTTC
TRBV5-1	TRBD1	TRBJ1-1	NA	CASSLEGQSTEAFF	TGCGCCAGCAGCTTGGAGGGACAGAGCACTGAAGCTTTCTTT
TRBV6-2/TRBV6-3	NA	TRBJ1-3	NA	CASSYRLLSSGNTIYF	TGTGCCAGCAGTTACCGCCTTTTGAGCTCTGGAAACACCATATATTTT
TRBV5-4	NA	TRBJ2-1	NA	CASSAGTTSLGDNEQFF	TGTGCCAGCAGCGCTGGAACTACTAGCTTGGGGGACAATGAGCAGTTCTTC
TRBV9	TRBD1	TRBJ2-1	NA	CASSVAGTGGINEQFF	TGTGCCAGCAGCGTAGCCGGGACAGGGGGAATCAATGAGCAGTTCTTC